This TCR beta chain is from a study of radiotherapy plus CTLA-4 blockade in lung cancer. The table came from immunoSEQ multiplex PCR; TCRdb's copy has only in-frame clones and leaves some out. The sample holds 81,000 or so clones, about four fifths seen once. CDR1 and CDR2 from the germline V gene are LGHNA and YSLEER. This CDR3 has 15 residues. V lost 4 bases and J lost 8; bases outside the gene matches: 12. The receptor's source is a human donor with non-small cell lung cancer that progressed on radiotherapy plus ipilimumab. V is TRBV4-3 and J is TRBJ1-2, with 8 bases lining up with TRBD1. Sequenced here: peripheral blood, sampled from a patient treated with radiotherapy plus ipilimumab. CDR3 amino acids: CASSPGQGTLGGYTF. The CDR3 coding sequence is TGCGCCAGCAGCCCCGGACAGGGTACCCTAGGGGGCTACACCTTC.